This passage covers 19 T cell receptor beta chains from one sample sequenced in a study of HIV-infected patients and healthy controls. All unsorted peripheral T cells were captured because whole blood was used without fractionation. About 500 ng RNA was reverse transcribed with alpha and beta constant-region primers. Alpha and beta chain libraries were made separately by chain-specific third strand synthesis with multiplexing indices. TCRdb passed the 5' RACE reads through MiXCR, listing each CDR3 protein once. Among 13,000 or so distinct CDR3 sequences, roughly a tenth were seen once, and the ten largest hold about 6.4%. The specimen was blood. These TCRs come from an adult in good health.

This clonotype has a count of ten or more. The CDR3 spells CASNLDSTSYEQYF. The DNA for the CDR3 is TGCGCCAGCAACCTGGACAGTACCTCCTACGAGCAGTACTTC. This chain connects TRBV5-1 to TRBJ2-7; TRBD1 might be the D (6 bases). The germline V and J ends were trimmed by 6 bases and 0 bases, with 13 bases remaining between them. This CDR3 contains 14 residues. The V gene's germline CDR1 is SGHRS and CDR2 YFSETQ.

This clonotype was seen at least ten times. The rearrangement joins TRBV30 to TRBJ2-1, with D possibly TRBD1 on 5 matching bases. The CDR3 has 13 amino acids. Between the trimmed V and J ends, which lost 0 bases and 3 bases, there was a span of 6 bases. Germline CDR1 reads GTSNPN; CDR2 reads SVGIG (reference sequence). DNA for the CDR3: TGTGCCTGGAGTGTAGGGGTCTACAATGAGCAGTTCTTC. Translating gives CAWSVGVYNEQFF.

This clonotype counts as medium-sized (0.01 to 0.1%). The chain is built from TRBV29-1 and TRBJ2-1; D remains ambiguous. V lost 5 bases and J lost 4, with 9 bases in between. CDR1 and CDR2 from the germline V gene are SQVTM and ANQGSEA. The CDR3 spans 12 residues. The CDR3 DNA sequence: TGCAGCGTTAGGCTCTTTTACAATGAGCAGTTCTTC. This encodes CSVRLFYNEQFF.

This clonotype was picked up many times. The chain has TRBV11-2 and TRBJ1-3; 8 bases align to TRBD1. Germline trimming cut 5 bases from V and 1 base from J; bases unmatched to any gene: 10. This CDR3 has 17 amino acids. From germline, CDR1 is SGHAT and CDR2 FQNNGV. CDR3 DNA sequence: TGTGCCAGCAGCCCGCGGGCAGGGGGCCTATCTGGAAACACCATATATTTT. As protein: CASSPRAGGLSGNTIYF.

By its share, this clonotype is medium-sized. The CDR3 DNA is TGCAGTGCTAGAAGGGAGCGGGGGCTCTCCTACAATGAGCAGTTCTTC. This gives the protein CSARRERGLSYNEQFF. The chain links TRBV20-1 to TRBJ2-1; 8 bases line up with TRBD2. The CDR3 is 16 residues long. Germline trimming cut 2 bases from V and 0 bases from J; bases unmatched to any gene: 6. The germline gives CDR1 DFQATT, CDR2 SNEGSKA (reference sequence).

This clonotype was seen ten or more times. This chain connects TRBV6-2 or TRBV6-3 to TRBJ2-2; possibly TRBD2 for D (5 bases). This CDR3 is built from 15 residues. Germline CDR1 MNHEY, CDR2 SVGEGT. V lost 2 bases, J lost 4 bases, and 11 bases lay in between. CDR3 protein: CASSYEGSRTGELFF. CDR3 coding DNA: TGTGCCAGCAGTTACGAGGGATCGCGCACCGGGGAGCTGTTTTTT.

The table lists this clonotype with many counts. This chain joins TRBV29-1 and TRBJ2-7, with D possibly matching TRBD1 (6 bases). This CDR3 region has 11 residues. V was clipped by 4 bases and J by 2 bases, with 6 bases between them. Germline CDR1 reads SQVTM; CDR2 reads ANQGSEA. CDR3 DNA sequence: TGCAGCGTTGCAGGGGCCTACGAGCAGTACTTC. Translated: CSVAGAYEQYF.

Many counts were recorded for this clonotype. The gene calls are TRBV7-9 and TRBJ2-7, with 12 bases identical to TRBD2. CDR1 and CDR2 from the germline V gene are SEHNR and FQNEAQ (reference sequence). There are 18 residues in the CDR3. V gave up 0 bases and J gave up 7 bases; unmatched junction bases: 13. The CDR3 region has the DNA TGTGCCAGCAGCTTAGCTCGGACTAGCGGGAAGACCGCGGGGGAGCAGTACTTC. Translating it yields CASSLARTSGKTAGEQYF.

By sample share, this clonotype is medium-sized (0.01 to 0.1%). The chain links TRBV18 to TRBJ2-7; D ambiguous. The V end lost 6 bases, the J end lost 6 bases, and 18 bases lay between the germline ends. The CDR3 is 14 residues long. The V gene's germline CDR1 is KGHSH and CDR2 LQKENI. CDR3 residues: CASSSTAAWGEQYF. DNA for the CDR3: TGTGCCAGCTCGTCGACGGCCGCTTGGGGCGAGCAGTACTTC. Full variable domain (remainder filled in from reference TRBV18 and TRBJ2-7): NAGVMQNPRHLVRRRGQEARLRCSPMKGHSHVYWYRQLPEEGLKFMVYLQKENIIDESGMPKERFSAEFPKEGPSILRIQQVVRGDSAAYFCASSSTAAWGEQYFGPGTRLTVT.

This clonotype occurred many times. This chain joins TRBV13 and TRBJ2-7; TRBD2 might be the D (5 bases). The germline V gene has CDR1 PRHDT and CDR2 FYEKMQ (reference sequence). The CDR3 is made up of 16 amino acids. The ends were cut back, 6 bases at V and 6 bases at J, with 24 bases in the middle. The CDR3 is CASSPAAGQPGSEQYF. In DNA form, the CDR3 reads TGTGCCAGCAGTCCAGCGGCGGGCCAGCCGGGATCCGAGCAGTACTTC.

The chain employs TRBV6-2 or TRBV6-3 and TRBJ2-5, with 12 nucleotides matching TRBD2. The junction had 8 bases not matched to a gene; V was cut back by 4 bases and J by 5 bases. This CDR3 comprises 16 residues. Looked up from germline, CDR1 is MNHEY and CDR2 is SVGEGT. CDR3 in DNA: TGTGCCAGCAGTTCCCGTGGACTAGCGGGGAAGGAGACCCAGTACTTC. Amino acid sequence: CASSSRGLAGKETQYF.

V is TRBV6-2 or TRBV6-3 and J is TRBJ2-7; D is uncertain. Germline assignment: CDR1 MNHEY and CDR2 SVGEGT. V shed 9 bases and J shed 7 bases, with 13 bases lying between them. The CDR3 is 11 residues long. This chain's CDR3 is CARGPFWEQYF. DNA for the CDR3: TGTGCCAGAGGACCCTTCTGGGAGCAGTACTTC.

The V and J genes are TRBV7-2 and TRBJ2-5, with 7 bases fitting TRBD1. V dropped 1 base and J dropped 4; count of bases not matched to a gene: 6. Per germline, CDR1 SGHTA and CDR2 FQGNSA. The CDR3 has 15 amino acids. CDR3 in DNA: TGTGCCAGCAGCTTAGTTACAACAGGGGTAGAGACCCAGTACTTC. As protein: CASSLVTTGVETQYF.

Ten or more counts support this clonotype. The V gene is TRBV7-2, the J gene TRBJ1-1; 7 bases match TRBD1. Germline V gene lookup returns CDR1 SGHTA and CDR2 FQGNSA. CDR3 length: 14 residues. Losses at the gene ends were 5 bases for V and 1 base for J; bases not matched to a gene: 4. This chain's CDR3 is CASSLGQQNTEAFF. The CDR3 nucleotides read TGTGCCAGCAGCCTGGGACAGCAGAACACTGAAGCTTTCTTT.

The chain couples TRBV12-3 or TRBV12-4 to TRBJ1-6; TRBD1 might be the D (6 bases). This CDR3 spans 14 amino acids. Trimming shortened V by 3 bases and J by 9 bases, and 12 bases separated the two germline ends. CDR3 region: CASSLGTSVSPLHF. CDR3 bases: TGTGCCAGCAGTTTGGGGACAAGTGTTTCACCCCTCCACTTT.

This clonotype was detected ten times or more. The CDR3 DNA sequence: TGTGCCAGCAGTGAATCGACAGGGGGCTACACCTTC. Translated: CASSESTGGYTF. J is TRBJ1-2 and V is TRBV2; 7 bases match TRBD1. V was clipped by 2 bases and J by 8 bases; unmatched bases: 2. This CDR3 is 12 amino acids long. CDR1 is SNHLY and CDR2 is FYNNEI in the germline V gene.

This clonotype is classed as medium-sized. The chain joins TRBV4-3 to TRBJ2-1; 9 nucleotides match TRBD2. The ends lost 4 bases at V and 4 bases at J; junction bases unmatched: 8. CDR3 length: 16 residues. CDR1 and CDR2 from the germline V gene are LGHNA and YSLEER. The CDR3, as DNA: TGCGCCAGCAGCCGAGGTAGCGGGGGCGAGTACAATGAGCAGTTCTTC. Protein product: CASSRGSGGEYNEQFF.

The chain couples TRBV27 to TRBJ2-3, with TRBD2 as a possible D gene (5 bases). There are 14 residues in the CDR3. V shed 4 bases and J shed 1 base, with 9 bases lying between them. Germline V CDR1 and CDR2: MNHEY, SMNVEV (reference sequence). CDR3 in DNA: TGTGCCAGCAGTTCGCGGGCCCGCACAGATACGCAGTATTTT. Encoded protein: CASSSRARTDTQYF.

Many counts were recorded for this clonotype. The genes are TRBV7-6 and TRBJ2-1, with D perhaps matching TRBD2 (5 bases). Germline lookup yields CDR1 SGHVS and CDR2 FNYEAQ. V lost 2 bases, J lost 4 bases, and 9 bases lay in between. The CDR3 sequence is 14 residues long. The CDR3 here is CASSLNRGYNEQFF. CDR3 coding DNA: TGTGCCAGCAGCTTAAACCGGGGTTACAATGAGCAGTTCTTC.